This TCR beta chain was sequenced during a study of cytomegalovirus exposure and HLA in healthy donors. As for the donors, each was a healthy bone marrow donor. Vbeta (60) and Jbeta (13) primers were used in the PCR. Repertoires were generated with immunoSEQ multiplex PCR, while TCRdb's copy carries only in-frame clones and drops some. This table holds fewer than 150,000 clones, over 70% found once. The CDR3 sequence is 14 residues long. V lost 4 bases and J 4 bases, leaving 13 bases between the germline ends. In germline, CDR1 is LNHDA, CDR2 SQIVND (reference sequence). The sequence was obtained from a male donor in good health and CMV-seronegative. Input material: PBMCs. V is TRBV19 and J is TRBJ1-1; possible D gene TRBD1, 5 bases. This CDR3 is CASSTSGGSTEAFF. Here the CDR3 DNA reads TGTGCCAGTAGTACCAGCGGGGGGAGCACTGAAGCTTTCTTT.